This entry lists 15 T cell receptor beta chains sequenced from one sample in a study of PD-L1 blockade in urothelial cancer. As for time point: peripheral blood 6 weeks after treatment start. Method: immunoSEQ multiplex PCR; TCRdb's copy keeps in-frame clones and lacks some. The sample lists some 41,000 clones; roughly 84% were seen once. The sample in question was PBMCs, obtained around atezolizumab (anti-PD-L1) treatment. These TCRs come from a man between 65 and 85 years old with urothelial cancer.

J is TRBJ1-4 and V is TRBV30; D not resolved. Germline CDR1 is GTSNPN and CDR2 is SVGIG (reference sequence). This CDR3 region has 13 residues. Trimming shortened V by 2 bases and J by 8 bases, and 12 bases separated the two germline ends. The CDR3 region has the DNA TGTGCCTGGAGTAGAGGGAGAGGGGAAAAACTGTTTTTT. Encoded protein: CAWSRGRGEKLFF.

J is TRBJ2-7 and V is TRBV4-2; no definite D call. There are 16 residues in the CDR3. V was pared by 0 bases and J by 1 base, with 13 bases between. The germline CDR1 and CDR2 sequences are LGHNA and YNFKEQ. In nucleotides, the CDR3 is TGTGCCAGCAGCCAAGATTCCTTCTCCGGGTCCTACGAGCAGTACTTC. Translation: CASSQDSFSGSYEQYF.

The genes are TRBV2 and TRBJ2-7; 8 nucleotides align to TRBD2. V gave up 6 bases and J gave up 5 bases; unmatched junction bases: 9. The germline V gene has CDR1 SNHLY and CDR2 FYNNEI. The CDR3 length is 14 residues. DNA for the CDR3: TGTGCCAGCAGCCAACAAGGACTAGCCGACGAGCAGTACTTC. Its translation: CASSQQGLADEQYF.

The chain uses TRBV5-1 and TRBJ2-5; 8 bases align to TRBD1. The germline V gene encodes CDR1 SGHRS and CDR2 YFSETQ. The CDR3 runs 15 residues. Trimming took 3 bases from V and 2 from J; bases not matched to a gene: 6. The CDR3 nucleotides are TGCGCCAGCAGCTCGCCTGGGACAGGACAAGAGACCCAGTACTTC. Translated: CASSSPGTGQETQYF.

This clone was seen only once. This chain joins TRBV6-6 and TRBJ2-7; 9 bases match TRBD1. Per germline, CDR1 MNHNY and CDR2 SVGAGI (reference sequence). Trimming removed 7 bases from V and 6 bases from J; junction bases left unmatched: 1. CDR3 length: 11 amino acids. The CDR3 nucleotides are TGTGCCAGCAAGACAGGGGGCGAGCAGTACTTC. Protein product: CASKTGGEQYF.

This chain connects TRBV5-4 to TRBJ1-1; D is ambiguous. Germline V gene data show CDR1 as SGHNT and CDR2 as YYREEE (reference sequence). The germline V and J ends were trimmed by 3 bases and 7 bases, with 13 bases remaining between them. The CDR3 sequence is 13 residues long. The CDR3 reads CASSSLEGLEAFF. The CDR3 DNA reads TGTGCCAGCAGCTCCCTGGAGGGCCTTGAAGCTTTCTTT.

The rearrangement uses TRBV27 and TRBJ2-5; the D is unclear. This CDR3 comprises 11 residues. V gave up 5 bases and J gave up 2 bases, with 3 bases separating them. Germline CDR1 reads MNHEY; CDR2 reads SMNVEV (reference sequence). The CDR3 region is CASSPQETQYF. In DNA, the CDR3 is TGTGCCAGCAGTCCTCAAGAGACCCAGTACTTC.

This clone is classed as medium-sized. The genes are TRBV27 and TRBJ2-7; 10 positions agree with TRBD1. Losses at the gene ends were 5 bases for V and 6 bases for J; bases not matched to a gene: 13. CDR1 and CDR2 (germline): MNHEY, SMNVEV (reference sequence). CDR3 length: 16 residues. The CDR3, as DNA: TGTGCCAGCAGTAAATGGGGGGGGACAGGGGACCCCGAGCAGTACTTC. It translates to CASSKWGGTGDPEQYF.

The chain joins TRBV7-6 to TRBJ2-1, with TRBD2 identical over 7 bases. J was trimmed by 3 bases and V by 4 bases; bases with no gene match: 9. Germline CDR1 reads SGHVS; CDR2 reads FNYEAQ. This CDR3 spans 16 amino acids. The CDR3 DNA reads TGTGCCAGCAGCTCTACTAGCGCCGTCGACTACAATGAGCAGTTCTTC. Its protein product is CASSSTSAVDYNEQFF.

The chain employs TRBV5-1 and TRBJ1-1; D call uncertain. Trimming took off 0 bases at V and 3 bases at J, with 12 bases between the two ends. The CDR3 consists of 15 residues. Germline loops: CDR1 SGHRS, CDR2 YFSETQ. CDR3 sequence reads: CASSLEFSGYTEAFF. Here the CDR3 DNA reads TGCGCCAGCAGCTTGGAATTCTCCGGTTACACTGAAGCTTTCTTT.

The chain links TRBV11-2 to TRBJ2-1, with 12 bases that match TRBD2. Germline assignment: CDR1 SGHAT and CDR2 FQNNGV. The CDR3 extends over 17 amino acids. V gave up 4 bases and J gave up 11 bases; unmatched junction bases: 15. The CDR3 protein is CASSSRVGLAGGPKQFF. In DNA form, the CDR3 reads TGTGCCAGCAGCTCCAGGGTTGGCCTAGCGGGAGGGCCTAAGCAGTTCTTC.

Here the CDR3 DNA reads TGTGCCAGCATTCCTTCGGACCATCGGGGAAACATTCAGTACTTC. It encodes CASIPSDHRGNIQYF. V and J are TRBV6-1 and TRBJ2-4; tentatively, D is TRBD2 (5 bases). Germline lookup yields CDR1 MNHNS and CDR2 SASEGT. CDR3 length: 15 amino acids. V dropped 7 bases and J dropped 6 bases, with 19 bases sitting between them.

The chain combines TRBV14 with TRBJ1-1; TRBD1 agrees at 7 bases. The CDR3 sequence is 16 residues long. Trimming took 5 bases from V and 3 from J; bases not matched to a gene: 12. Looked up from germline, CDR1 is SGHDN and CDR2 is FVKESK. CDR3 loop: CASSTPGDSAYTEAFF. The CDR3 coding sequence is TGTGCCAGCAGCACTCCTGGGGACAGTGCTTACACTGAAGCTTTCTTT.

The chain joins TRBV25-1 to TRBJ1-1; maybe TRBD1 (6 bases). Germline V gene sequence: CDR1 MGHDK, CDR2 SYGVNS. Trimming removed 5 bases at V and 7 bases at J, with 14 bases between. This CDR3 contains 13 residues. The CDR3 DNA sequence: TGTGCCAGCAGTCAACAGGGACTAAATGAAGCTTTCTTT. This sequence encodes CASSQQGLNEAFF.

This chain uses TRBV5-1 with TRBJ1-1; 7 bases fit TRBD1. The germline gives CDR1 SGHRS, CDR2 YFSETQ. Trimming removed 0 bases from V and 3 bases from J; junction bases left unmatched: 5. The CDR3 runs 15 residues. The DNA for the CDR3 is TGCGCCAGCAGCTTGGGGGACAGACTCTACACTGAAGCTTTCTTT. Its protein product is CASSLGDRLYTEAFF. The entire variable domain, with the rest obtained from reference TRBV5-1 and TRBJ1-1, is as follows: KAGVTQTPRYLIKTRGQQVTLSCSPISGHRSVSWYQQTPGQGLQFLFEYFSETQRNKGNFPGRFSGRQFSNSRSEMNVSTLELGDSALYLCASSLGDRLYTEAFFGQGTRLTVV.